A selection of T cell receptor beta chains follows, all from one sample in a study of T cell responses to AZD1222 COVID-19 vaccine. The repertoire was sequenced with immunoSEQ multiplex PCR; TCRdb's copy has only in-frame clones and lacks some. The profile shows about 110,000 clones, about nine tenths of them singletons. Sequenced here: peripheral blood, sampled on day 0 of AZD1222 vaccination. The source of these receptors is an adult in good health. Each CDR3 is given with its conserved first and last residue. A D gene is named only where the DNA matches it firmly. Clone size is not always given. Where it is, it says once, few, many or a class for expanded clones.

>.|.|TRBJ1-2|TRBV6-5
CASSLGSDYGYTF
TGTGCCAGCAGTTTGGGGTCTGACTATGGCTACACCTTC
>.|TRBD1|TRBJ1-4|TRBV5-4
CASTVRGGQGHEKLFF
TGTGCCAGCACAGTACGGGGCGGACAGGGGCATGAAAAACTGTTTTTT
>.|.|TRBJ1-2|TRBV25-1
CASSVTVLYGYTF
TGTGCCAGCAGTGTCACGGTCCTCTATGGCTACACCTTC
>.|.|TRBJ1-2|TRBV7-9
CASSLGGNGYTF
TGTGCCAGCAGCTTGGGGGGGAACGGCTACACCTTC
>few|.|TRBJ2-7|TRBV7-2
CASSTRPGDLYEQYF
TGTGCCAGCAGCACACGACCAGGGGACCTCTACGAGCAGTACTTC
>.|.|TRBJ1-2|TRBV6-5
CASSYGTADYGYTF
TGTGCCAGCAGCTACGGGACGGCAGACTATGGCTACACCTTC
>.|.|TRBJ1-1|TRBV5-1
CASSLHPNTEAFF
TGCGCCAGCAGCCTACACCCGAACACTGAAGCTTTCTTT
>.|.|TRBJ2-4|TRBV5-1
CASSQLGVSENIQYF
TGCGCCAGCAGCCAGCTGGGGGTCTCGGAAAACATTCAGTACTTC
>.|.|TRBJ1-2|TRBV30
CAWSADPTRYGYTF
TGTGCCTGGAGTGCGGACCCAACTAGGTATGGCTACACCTTC
>few|.|TRBJ1-2|TRBV29-1
CSVGTPRVNGYTF
TGCAGCGTCGGAACCCCGCGAGTGAATGGCTACACCTTC
>.|TRBD2|TRBJ2-1|TRBV7-3
CASSRSGRGNEQFF
TGTGCCAGCAGCAGAAGCGGGAGGGGCAATGAGCAGTTCTTC
>.|TRBD1|TRBJ2-1|TRBV7-9
CASSFRTGDYNEQFF
TGTGCCAGCAGCTTTCGGACAGGGGACTACAATGAGCAGTTCTTC
>.|.|TRBJ1-2|TRBV9
CASSVNPEMRHSRENYGYTF
TGTGCCAGCAGCGTAAATCCTGAGATGAGGCACTCTAGGGAGAACTATGGCTACACCTTC
>.|.|TRBJ1-1|TRBV20-1
CSASRRGTEAFF
TGCAGTGCTAGTCGCCGGGGCACTGAAGCTTTCTTT
>.|.|TRBJ1-1|TRBV5-1
CASSLLTGNTEAFF
TGCGCCAGCAGCTTGTTGACGGGAAACACTGAAGCTTTCTTT
>few|.|TRBJ2-1|TRBV6-2/TRBV6-3
CASSYSMNEQFF
TGTGCCAGCAGTTACTCGATGAATGAGCAGTTCTTC
>.|.|TRBJ1-4|TRBV28
CASSLGTGTNEKLFF
TGTGCCAGCAGTTTAGGAACAGGAACTAATGAAAAACTGTTTTTT
>once|.|TRBJ1-1|TRBV5-1
CASSLGVNTEAFF
TGCGCCAGCAGCTTGGGAGTGAACACTGAAGCTTTCTTT
>.|.|TRBJ2-1|TRBV2
CASSGRSGEIGEQFF
TGTGCCAGCAGTGGCCGATCAGGGGAGATAGGTGAGCAGTTCTTC
>.|.|TRBJ1-5|TRBV7-2
CASSPTWGGVGIGNQPQHF
TGTGCCAGCAGCCCGACTTGGGGGGGGGTTGGTATTGGCAATCAGCCCCAGCATTTT
>.|TRBD1|TRBJ1-2|TRBV5-1
CASSSASGGIYGYTF
TGCGCCAGCAGCTCTGCTTCAGGGGGGATCTATGGCTACACCTTC
>.|.|TRBJ1-6|TRBV5-1
CASSFDGGLSTNSPLHF
TGCGCCAGCAGCTTTGATGGGGGTCTATCGACCAATTCACCCCTCCACTTT
>once|TRBD1|TRBJ1-1|TRBV3-1/TRBV3-2
CASSQWTGNTEAFF
TGTGCCAGCAGCCAATGGACAGGTAACACTGAAGCTTTCTTT